Each of the 29 T cell receptor beta chains below was sequenced from the same sample in a study of shared clonotypes between healthy human individuals. Produced via immunoSEQ multiplex PCR; TCRdb's table is partial and in-frame only. The table has some 2.3 million clones, 85% to 95% seen once. The sample consisted of naive CD4+ T cells from PBMCs. Indicated subset: CD45RA+ positively selected. The receptors here all came from a man younger than 35 in good health. Some clones in this sample may be carry-over from other donors' samples.

The chain is built from TRBV10-3 and TRBJ2-7; tentatively, D is TRBD1 (5 bases). The CDR3 contains 12 residues. Germline CDR1 ENHRY, CDR2 SYGVKD. Deletions cut 8 bases from V and 0 bases from J, with 8 bases between. The CDR3, as DNA: TGTGCCATCGGGGCCTCCTCCTACGAGCAGTACTTC. It specifies CAIGASSYEQYF.

J is TRBJ1-3 and V is TRBV28, with D uncertain. V lost 2 bases, J lost 0 bases, and 8 bases lay in between. This CDR3 contains 15 residues. CDR1 is MDHEN, CDR2 SYDVKM, per germline. The DNA of the CDR3 is TGTGCCAGCAGTTTAGGGGTTTTCTCTGGAAACACCATATATTTT. Amino acid sequence: CASSLGVFSGNTIYF.

The rearrangement links TRBV27 to TRBJ1-1, with D perhaps matching TRBD1 (6 bases). This CDR3 contains 13 residues. Germline V gene data show CDR1 as MNHEY and CDR2 as SMNVEV (reference sequence). Trimming pared 4 bases from V and 10 bases from J, leaving 16 bases between. Here the CDR3 DNA reads TGTGCCAGCAGTTCAGCCCCCGGGGGGGCAGCTTTCTTT. Protein product: CASSSAPGGAAFF.

The chain links TRBV11-2 to TRBJ2-5; no definite D call. The germline CDR1 and CDR2 sequences are SGHAT and FQNNGV. Trimming left V 2 bases short and J 4 bases short, with 8 bases between. This CDR3 is 13 amino acids long. CDR3 sequence: CASSLRAGETQYF. The CDR3 nucleotides are TGTGCCAGCAGCTTAAGAGCAGGAGAGACCCAGTACTTC.

The CDR3 nucleotides read TGTGCCAGCAGCTTAAGGGCAGGGTCAGCAGATACGCAGTATTTT. Translating it yields CASSLRAGSADTQYF. The genes are TRBV7-9 and TRBJ2-3, with D possibly matching TRBD1 (5 bases). Trimming removed 2 bases from V and 4 bases from J, with 13 bases in between. This CDR3 is built from 15 residues. Germline V lookup: CDR1 SEHNR, CDR2 FQNEAQ (reference sequence).

On this clone itself: The sample carries other DNA sequences with the same CDR3. This chain connects TRBV7-2 to TRBJ2-3, with 11 bases fitting TRBD2. This CDR3 contains 17 residues. V shed 1 base, J shed 0 bases, and the junction held 3 bases outside the gene matches. CDR1 and CDR2 from the germline V gene are SGHTA and FQGNSA. The CDR3 sequence is CASSLVGTSGSTDTQYF. The CDR3 DNA reads TGTGCCAGCAGCTTAGTTGGGACTAGCGGTAGCACAGATACGCAGTATTTT. Full variable domain (rest looked up from reference TRBV7-2 and TRBJ2-3): GAGVSQSPSNKVTEKGKDVELRCDPISGHTALYWYRQSLGQGLEFLIYFQGNSAPDKSGLPSDRFSAERTGGSVSTLTIQRTQQEDSAVYLCASSLVGTSGSTDTQYFGPGTRLTVL.

The chain uses TRBV28 and TRBJ1-5; D perhaps matches TRBD1 (6 bases). Germline values: CDR1 MDHEN, CDR2 SYDVKM. This CDR3 has 14 amino acids. V was pared by 5 bases and J by 3 bases, with 11 bases between. CDR3 sequence reads: CASSGPGANQPQHF. The CDR3 DNA is TGTGCCAGCAGTGGGCCGGGGGCCAATCAGCCCCAGCATTTT.

This chain joins TRBV7-9 and TRBJ1-2; TRBD1 might be the D (5 bases). Germline V gene data show CDR1 as SEHNR and CDR2 as FQNEAQ (reference sequence). Trimming pared 3 bases from V and 6 bases from J, leaving 17 bases between. The CDR3 contains 15 residues. The CDR3 nucleotides read TGTGCCAGCAGCTTTTACGGGACGGATGAAAATGGCTACACCTTC. Protein sequence: CASSFYGTDENGYTF.

V usage is TRBV5-6 and J usage is TRBJ2-1; D not resolved. This CDR3 has 15 residues. Germline CDR1 is SGHDT and CDR2 is YYEEEE. Trimming left V 4 bases short and J 6 bases short, with 17 bases between. The CDR3 protein is CASSAGLVVSNEQFF. Here the CDR3 DNA reads TGTGCCAGCAGCGCTGGCCTAGTCGTCTCCAATGAGCAGTTCTTC. Combining the CDR3 with reference TRBV5-6 and TRBJ2-1 gives the whole variable domain DAGVTQSPTHLIKTRGQQVTLRCSPKSGHDTVSWYQQALGQGPQFIFQYYEEEERQRGNFPDRFSGHQFPNYSSELNVNALLLGDSALYLCASSAGLVVSNEQFFGPGTRLTVL.

The chain links TRBV10-1 to TRBJ2-5, with no clear D. The length of the CDR3 is 12 residues. The V gene lost 3 bases and the J gene lost 9 bases, with 11 bases spanning the gap. Germline V CDR1 and CDR2: WNHNN, SYGVQD (reference sequence). CDR3 region: CASSDPPGAQYF. In nucleotides, the CDR3 is TGCGCCAGCAGTGACCCCCCTGGTGCCCAGTACTTC.

The rearrangement joins TRBV28 to TRBJ1-5, with 11 bases fitting TRBD1. The CDR3 has 15 amino acids. The V gene end was trimmed by 6 bases and the J gene end by 7 bases; junction bases not matched to a gene: 8. Germline-derived CDR1 and CDR2 are MDHEN and SYDVKM. For the CDR3, the DNA is TGTGCCAGCAGCGAACTGGGACAGGGGGACCAGCCCCAGCATTTT. Translation gives CASSELGQGDQPQHF.

J is TRBJ1-4 and V is TRBV6-1, with D hard to call. The germline V gene encodes CDR1 MNHNS and CDR2 SASEGT. The CDR3 is made up of 13 amino acids. Between the trimmed V and J ends, which lost 8 bases and 5 bases, there was a span of 12 bases. DNA for the CDR3: TGTGCCAGCCAGAGGACGGGGAATGAAAAACTGTTTTTT. Protein product: CASQRTGNEKLFF.

The DNA of the CDR3 is TGTGCCAGCTCAACACTGGCGTCCGCGAACACCGGGGAGCTGTTTTTT. The encoded protein is CASSTLASANTGELFF. The rearrangement links TRBV18 to TRBJ2-2, with D unresolved. V lost 5 bases to trimming and J lost 0 bases, with 13 bases between them. This CDR3 spans 16 amino acids. CDR1 is KGHSH, CDR2 LQKENI, per germline. The whole variable domain, filled in from reference TRBV18 and TRBJ2-2, reads NAGVMQNPRHLVRRRGQEARLRCSPMKGHSHVYWYRQLPEEGLKFMVYLQKENIIDESGMPKERFSAEFPKEGPSILRIQQVVRGDSAAYFCASSTLASANTGELFFGEGSRLTVL.

The V and J genes are TRBV6-4 and TRBJ1-2; D unresolved. Trimming pared 2 bases from V and 6 bases from J, leaving 10 bases between. The CDR3 loop spans 13 amino acids. Germline CDR1 reads MRHNA; CDR2 reads SNTAGT. CDR3 loop: CASSDPSVDGYTF. Here the CDR3 DNA reads TGTGCCAGCAGTGACCCAAGTGTCGATGGCTACACCTTC.

For the CDR3, the DNA is TGTGCCTGGGGTTCCACCGGGGAGCTGTTTTTT. It translates to CAWGSTGELFF. V is TRBV30 and J is TRBJ2-2; D not resolved. Germline values: CDR1 GTSNPN, CDR2 SVGIG (reference sequence). The CDR3 has 11 amino acids. Trimming left V 5 bases short and J 4 bases short, with 5 bases between. The whole variable domain, filled in from reference TRBV30 and TRBJ2-2, reads SQTIHQWPATLVQPVGSPLSLECTVEGTSNPNLYWYRQAAGRGLQLLFYSVGIGQISSEVPQNLSASRPQDRQFILSSKKLLLSDSGFYLCAWGSTGELFFGEGSRLTVL.

The V call is TRBV5-4, the J call TRBJ1-2, with D uncertain. This CDR3 is built from 13 residues. V shed 4 bases and J shed 4 bases, with 11 bases lying between them. Germline CDR1 SGHNT, CDR2 YYREEE (reference sequence). CDR3 coding DNA: TGTGCCAGCAGCCTCGTCGGCGCCTATGGCTACACCTTC. Protein: CASSLVGAYGYTF.

J is TRBJ1-2 and V is TRBV15; TRBD1 is a possible D gene (6 bases). The V gene's germline CDR1 is LNHNV and CDR2 YYDKDF (reference sequence). The germline V and J ends were trimmed by 1 base and 3 bases, with 12 bases remaining between them. CDR3 length: 15 residues. CDR3 region: CATSRGGGADYGYTF. The CDR3 DNA follows: TGTGCCACCAGCAGAGGGGGGGGCGCAGACTATGGCTACACCTTC.

V gene TRBV5-1 combines with J gene TRBJ1-4; TRBD1 matches at 7 bases. This CDR3 has 15 amino acids. Per the germline V gene, CDR1 is SGHRS and CDR2 is YFSETQ. V trimming: 3 bases; J trimming: 8 bases; junction bases outside the gene matches: 10. Written as DNA, the CDR3 is TGCGCCAGCAGCTCGGTACCAGGGGGGGAAGAAAAACTGTTTTTT. Amino acids: CASSSVPGGEEKLFF.

This clone has only one observation. The rearrangement uses TRBV4-1 and TRBJ2-2; D is ambiguous. Germline CDR1 reads MGHRA; CDR2 reads YSYEKL. V was clipped by 0 bases and J by 5 bases, with 16 bases between them. The length of the CDR3 is 17 residues. The CDR3 DNA reads TGCGCCAGCAGCCAAGATGAACCCCGTGTAGCAACCGGGGAGCTGTTTTTT. Amino acid sequence: CASSQDEPRVATGELFF.

The chain recombines TRBV5-4 with TRBJ2-7; 8 nucleotides line up with TRBD2. The V gene end was trimmed by 10 bases and the J gene end by 0 bases; junction bases not matched to a gene: 15. The V gene's germline CDR1 is SGHNT and CDR2 YYREEE (reference sequence). This CDR3 is 16 amino acids long. The CDR3 here is CAVGGGSGSSSYEQYF. In nucleotides, the CDR3 is TGTGCCGTCGGGGGGGGTAGCGGTTCTAGCTCCTACGAGCAGTACTTC.

This clone was found once. The J gene is TRBJ2-1, the V gene TRBV27; tentative D call: TRBD2 (6 bases). The germline V gene has CDR1 MNHEY and CDR2 SMNVEV (reference sequence). Trimming took 6 bases from V and 5 from J, leaving 17 bases between them. The CDR3 sequence is 15 residues long. The CDR3 nucleotides are TGTGCCAGCAGGCCGAGGAGGTCTAGCGACAATGAGCAGTTCTTC. Its protein is CASRPRRSSDNEQFF.

The chain recombines TRBV28 with TRBJ2-3, with D possibly TRBD2 on 5 matching bases. The V and J ends lost 0 bases and 0 bases respectively, with 10 bases between them. The CDR3 is 16 amino acids. Looked up from germline, CDR1 is MDHEN and CDR2 is SYDVKM. Here the CDR3 DNA reads TGTGCCAGCAGTTTATGGGTCCGGGGAAGCACAGATACGCAGTATTTT. It encodes CASSLWVRGSTDTQYF.

This clone has only one observation. This rearrangement joins TRBV5-8 to TRBJ2-1; D is unclear. Germline V gene sequence: CDR1 SGHTS, CDR2 YDEGEE. Trimming left V 0 bases short and J 0 bases short, with 13 bases between. The CDR3 totals 17 residues. CDR3 sequence (DNA): TGTGCCAGCAGCTTGGCTGGCGCCCCTAGCTCCTACAATGAGCAGTTCTTC. Protein sequence: CASSLAGAPSSYNEQFF.

This chain connects TRBV5-5 to TRBJ2-7; tentatively, D is TRBD1 (5 bases). V lost 2 bases and J lost 3, with 12 bases in between. In germline, CDR1 is SGHKS, CDR2 YYEKEE (reference sequence). The CDR3 consists of 14 residues. CDR3: CASSFSDRYYEQYF. CDR3 bases: TGTGCCAGCAGCTTTTCTGACAGATACTACGAGCAGTACTTC.

The chain combines TRBV6-5 with TRBJ1-5, with 8 bases identical to TRBD1. With 6 bases clipped from V and 7 bases from J, the junction kept 5 bases outside the gene matches. The germline V gene encodes CDR1 MNHEY and CDR2 SVGAGI. The CDR3 is made up of 13 amino acids. CDR3 sequence (DNA): TGTGCCAGCAGCCAGGACAGGGACCAGCCCCAGCATTTT. Translated, it gives CASSQDRDQPQHF.

The gene calls are TRBV5-1 and TRBJ2-3, with D possibly being TRBD1 (6 bases). CDR1 SGHRS and CDR2 YFSETQ come from the germline V gene. V was trimmed by 0 bases and J by 0 bases, leaving 11 bases between them. This CDR3 comprises 16 residues. The CDR3 spells CASSLAPGVSTDTQYF. The CDR3 DNA is TGCGCCAGCAGCTTGGCTCCAGGGGTGAGCACAGATACGCAGTATTTT.

The chain couples TRBV4-2 to TRBJ2-3, with D unresolved. This CDR3 is 14 amino acids long. The germline CDR1 and CDR2 sequences are LGHNA and YNFKEQ. The V end lost 0 bases, the J end lost 3 bases, and 7 bases lay between the germline ends. CDR3 amino acids: CASSQDLKTDTQYF. The CDR3 DNA is TGTGCCAGCAGCCAAGATCTGAAAACAGATACGCAGTATTTT.

This CDR3 reads CASSINGGYNEQFF. CDR3 DNA sequence: TGTGCCAGTAGTATAAACGGGGGTTACAATGAGCAGTTCTTC. This rearrangement joins TRBV19 to TRBJ2-1, with D possibly being TRBD2 (6 bases). Germline values: CDR1 LNHDA, CDR2 SQIVND (reference sequence). CDR3 length equals 14 residues. Deletions cut 2 bases from V and 4 bases from J, with 9 bases between.

This chain connects TRBV28 to TRBJ1-5, with TRBD1 matching 10 bases. Germline-derived CDR1 and CDR2 are MDHEN and SYDVKM. This CDR3 has 19 residues. V was clipped by 1 base and J by 3 bases; unmatched bases: 12. The CDR3 loop reads CASSLYGGTGVANNQPQHF. CDR3 sequence (DNA): TGTGCCAGCAGTTTATACGGGGGGACAGGGGTTGCGAACAATCAGCCCCAGCATTTT.